The rows below give T cell receptor beta chains drawn from one sample of a study of blood T cell repertoires in COVID-19. The table came from immunoSEQ multiplex PCR; TCRdb's copy has only in-frame clones and leaves some out. The data contain fewer than 300,000 clones, about 85% of them singletons. The material sequenced was PBMCs or T cells enriched from blood (not recorded which). The receptor source for this set is a woman in her fifties or sixties who had recovered from COVID-19. Both conserved end residues are trimmed from each CDR3. Each record gives: CDR3 length, J gene, V gene, CDR3 protein.

length: 13
J: TRBJ2-3
V: TRBV2
CDR3: ASKGQPRPTDTQY

length: 11
J: TRBJ2-4
V: TRBV18
CDR3: ASSEGQENIQY

length: 12
J: TRBJ1-4
V: TRBV4-1
CDR3: ASSRVGQDEKLF

length: 12
J: TRBJ1-4
V: TRBV6-6
CDR3: ASRPGQNNEKLF

length: 13
J: TRBJ2-5
V: TRBV5-4
CDR3: ASSLRQGDQETQY

length: 18
J: TRBJ2-1
V: TRBV5-1
CDR3: ASSLAKGLAGLSSYNEQF

length: 9
J: TRBJ2-7
V: TRBV6-5
CDR3: ASTTLREQY

length: 12
J: TRBJ2-7
V: TRBV7-3
CDR3: ASSLNQGSYEQY

length: 13
J: TRBJ1-1
V: TRBV5-4
CDR3: ASSSGYRGLPEAF

length: 11
J: TRBJ2-7
V: TRBV24-1
CDR3: ATSGGDSYEQY

length: 14
J: TRBJ1-4
V: TRBV3-1/TRBV3-2
CDR3: ASSPGLRSTNEKLF

length: 11
J: TRBJ2-5
V: TRBV2
CDR3: ASRNGQQETQY

length: 12
J: TRBJ2-2
V: TRBV19
CDR3: ASSFGGRTGELF

length: 13
J: TRBJ2-5
V: TRBV6-5
CDR3: ASSQRGQNQETQY

length: 11
J: TRBJ2-5
V: TRBV27
CDR3: ASREQGRETQY

length: 17
J: TRBJ2-2
V: TRBV11-3
CDR3: ASSSAQGLATINTGELF

length: 11
J: TRBJ2-1
V: TRBV11-2
CDR3: ASSFLSYNEQF

length: 12
J: TRBJ2-2
V: TRBV7-9
CDR3: ASSYPRDTGELF

length: 13
J: TRBJ1-5
V: TRBV6-1
CDR3: ASSEARGLPQPQH

length: 14
J: TRBJ1-1
V: TRBV28
CDR3: ASTLQGAVYYTEAF

length: 12
J: TRBJ2-7
V: TRBV21-1
CDR3: ASSIPAGAYEQY

length: 14
J: TRBJ2-2
V: TRBV7-2
CDR3: ASRGSPGLASGELF

length: 14
J: TRBJ1-2
V: TRBV5-1
CDR3: ASSLKTQGADYGYT

length: 15
J: TRBJ2-2
V: TRBV19
CDR3: ASSTLTTAADTGELF

length: 12
J: TRBJ2-1
V: TRBV27
CDR3: ASSGRDYDNEQF

length: 15
J: TRBJ2-3
V: TRBV27
CDR3: ASSLGFSSIGTDTQY

length: 15
J: TRBJ1-1
V: TRBV7-9
CDR3: ASSLAFGSQGGDEAF

length: 10
J: TRBJ1-3
V: TRBV30
CDR3: AWSPGGNTIY

length: 13
J: TRBJ2-1
V: TRBV18
CDR3: ASSGQPAAYNEQF

length: 15
J: TRBJ1-3
V: TRBV4-1
CDR3: ASSHVTLGQNGNTIY

length: 14
J: TRBJ2-3
V: TRBV10-2
CDR3: ASILAGGPGTDTQY

length: 13
J: TRBJ2-2
V: TRBV7-3
CDR3: ASSFGGADTGELF

length: 16
J: TRBJ2-6
V: TRBV19
CDR3: ASSIVRQRGSGANVLT

length: 13
J: TRBJ2-7
V: TRBV5-6
CDR3: ASSLYVGGTYEQY

length: 13
J: TRBJ2-1
V: TRBV5-1
CDR3: ASSEGQGLYNEQF

length: 11
J: TRBJ2-7
V: TRBV5-1
CDR3: ASRLGQAYEQY

length: 15
J: TRBJ1-4
V: TRBV19
CDR3: ASSMMVRGWERQEGF

length: 11
J: TRBJ1-2
V: TRBV6-5
CDR3: ASSGTGKRSYT

length: 14
J: TRBJ1-6
V: TRBV3-1/TRBV3-2
CDR3: ASSQVAGGQGQPLH

length: 11
J: TRBJ1-6
V: TRBV6-1
CDR3: ASSEDSWSPLH

length: 13
J: TRBJ2-7
V: TRBV19
CDR3: ASSIAWTSSYEQY

length: 12
J: TRBJ2-7
V: TRBV18
CDR3: ASSLYGQGYEQY